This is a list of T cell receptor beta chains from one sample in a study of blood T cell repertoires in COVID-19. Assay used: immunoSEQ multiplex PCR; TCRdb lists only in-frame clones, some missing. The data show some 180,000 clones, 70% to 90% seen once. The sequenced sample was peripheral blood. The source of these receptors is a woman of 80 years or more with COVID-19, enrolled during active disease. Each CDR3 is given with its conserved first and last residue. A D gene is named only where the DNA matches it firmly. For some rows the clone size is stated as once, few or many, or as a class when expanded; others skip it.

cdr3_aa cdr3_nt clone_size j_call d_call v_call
CAWSPRGEQYF TGTGCCTGGAGTCCCCGAGGCGAGCAGTACTTC NA TRBJ2-7 NA TRBV30
CASSTGTGRRLAGITGELFF TGTGCCAGCAGTACCGGGACAGGGAGAAGGCTAGCGGGAATTACCGGGGAGCTGTTTTTT few TRBJ2-2 NA TRBV28
CATSDTYSDTQYF TGTGCCACCAGTGATACTTATAGCGATACGCAGTATTTT few TRBJ2-3 NA TRBV24-1
CASSSDSHQPQHF TGTGCCAGCAGTTCCGACAGCCATCAGCCCCAGCATTTT NA TRBJ1-5 NA TRBV6-5
CASSPIGTSGRARETQYF TGTGCCAGCAGCCCGATTGGGACTAGCGGGAGGGCCCGAGAGACCCAGTACTTC NA TRBJ2-5 TRBD2 TRBV14
CASSPGHSTYEQYF TGCGCCAGCAGCCCGGGACATTCAACATACGAGCAGTACTTC NA TRBJ2-7 NA TRBV5-1
CASSFPRRPGGDEQYF TGTGCCAGCAGCTTCCCCCGGCGTCCTGGGGGGGACGAGCAGTACTTC NA TRBJ2-7 TRBD2 TRBV11-2
CSVTKATGEVQYF TGCAGCGTCACAAAAGCGACAGGGGAAGTGCAGTACTTC few TRBJ2-7 TRBD1 TRBV29-1
CASSHGNQERYGYTF TGTGCCAGCTCACACGGGAACCAGGAGAGATATGGCTACACCTTC NA TRBJ1-2 NA TRBV18
CASSPRDIIYNEQFF TGTGCCAGCTCACCTCGCGATATAATCTACAATGAGCAGTTCTTC NA TRBJ2-1 NA TRBV18
CASSRAAGGGTDTQYF TGTGCCAGCAGCAGAGCAGCGGGGGGGGGCACAGATACGCAGTATTTT few TRBJ2-3 NA TRBV21-1
CASSFIRGRTGELFF TGTGCCAGCAGCTTCATCAGGGGGCGAACCGGGGAGCTGTTTTTT NA TRBJ2-2 TRBD1 TRBV11-2
CASSPTGLSSPLHF TGTGCCAGCAGCCCGACAGGGTTAAGTTCACCCCTCCACTTT NA TRBJ1-6 TRBD1 TRBV6-2/TRBV6-3
CASSLDRAGEQFF TGCGCCAGCAGCTTGGACAGGGCGGGTGAGCAGTTCTTC NA TRBJ2-1 NA TRBV5-1
CASSLPGTGKTFF TGTGCCAGCAGTTTACCCGGGACAGGGAAGACTTTCTTT NA TRBJ1-1 TRBD1 TRBV28
CASSEGTGRGTQYF TGTGCCAGCAGTGAAGGGACAGGGAGGGGGACCCAGTACTTC NA TRBJ2-5 NA TRBV2
CASSLTSGTGFDGYTF TGTGCCAGCAGCTTGACGTCCGGGACAGGGTTTGATGGCTACACCTTC NA TRBJ1-2 TRBD1 TRBV7-8
CASSLEPRVPYNEQFF TGTGCCAGCAGCTTAGAGCCGCGCGTGCCGTACAATGAGCAGTTCTTC NA TRBJ2-1 NA TRBV7-9
CASSLFRDSNGYTF TGTGCCAGCAGTCTTTTCCGGGACTCGAATGGCTACACCTTC NA TRBJ1-2 NA TRBV2
CASSEPVPYEQYF TGTGCCAGCAGTGAGCCGGTTCCCTACGAGCAGTACTTC NA TRBJ2-7 NA TRBV2
CASSLKPSLSDTQYF TGTGCCAGCAGTTTAAAACCGAGCCTTTCGGATACGCAGTATTTT NA TRBJ2-3 NA TRBV27
CASSGGTGAFVGYTF TGTGCCAGCAGTGGCGGGACAGGGGCATTTGTGGGCTACACCTTC few TRBJ1-2 TRBD1 TRBV2
CATSGRGNQPQHF TGTGCCACCAGCGGTAGAGGCAATCAGCCCCAGCATTTT NA TRBJ1-5 NA TRBV15
CASRGTVLDTQYF TGTGCCAGCAGGGGGACAGTCCTGGATACGCAGTATTTT NA TRBJ2-3 TRBD1 TRBV7-3
CASSLGGLAGGSAPRRGYEQYF TGCGCCAGCAGCTTGGGCGGACTAGCGGGAGGATCGGCCCCCCGCCGGGGCTACGAGCAGTACTTC NA TRBJ2-7 TRBD2 TRBV5-1
CASSVSGEPEAFF TGTGCCAGCAGCGTTTCGGGGGAACCTGAAGCTTTCTTT NA TRBJ1-1 NA TRBV9
CSVVTGDSEAFF TGCAGCGTTGTAACAGGGGACTCTGAAGCTTTCTTT NA TRBJ1-1 TRBD1 TRBV29-1
CASSYSRQGIFGEQYF TGTGCCAGCAGTTACTCGAGGCAGGGGATCTTTGGAGAGCAGTACTTC NA TRBJ2-7 NA TRBV6-5
CASRRDFPEQFF TGTGCCAGCAGGCGGGATTTCCCTGAGCAGTTCTTC NA TRBJ2-1 NA TRBV6-5
CASSVGQGAYQEKLFF TGTGCCAGCAGCGTGGGACAGGGGGCTTATCAAGAAAAACTGTTTTTT NA TRBJ1-4 TRBD1 TRBV11-2
CASSLSSGEETQYF TGCGCCAGCAGCTTGTCTAGCGGTGAAGAGACCCAGTACTTC NA TRBJ2-5 TRBD2 TRBV5-1
CATSGRQGASYGYTF TGTGCCACCAGCGGCCGACAGGGGGCTTCCTATGGCTACACCTTC NA TRBJ1-2 TRBD1 TRBV15
CASSPQGAPGNTIYF TGTGCCAGCAGCCCACAGGGGGCGCCTGGAAACACCATATATTTT once TRBJ1-3 TRBD1 TRBV27
CASSQPGLAATGELFF TGTGCCAGCAGCCAACCGGGACTAGCGGCCACCGGGGAGCTGTTTTTT NA TRBJ2-2 TRBD2 TRBV7-9
CASSLAGTGGGYTF TGTGCCAGCAGCTTAGCCGGGACAGGGGGAGGCTACACCTTC NA TRBJ1-2 TRBD1 TRBV7-8
CASSLLAGAEKLFF TGCGCCAGCAGCTTGTTGGCAGGGGCTGAAAAACTGTTTTTT few TRBJ1-4 NA TRBV5-1
CASRRIAGYEQFF TGTGCCAGCAGACGTATAGCGGGGTATGAGCAGTTCTTC once TRBJ2-1 TRBD2 TRBV27
CASSPSGRSSYEQYF TGTGCCAGCTCCCCAAGCGGGAGGAGCTCCTACGAGCAGTACTTC few TRBJ2-7 TRBD2 TRBV7-8
CASSRGQGVYYGYTF TGTGCCAGCAGTCGGGGACAGGGGGTGTACTATGGCTACACCTTC NA TRBJ1-2 TRBD1 TRBV2
CASSLQGAFGYTF TGTGCCAGCAGTTTACAGGGGGCGTTCGGCTACACCTTC NA TRBJ1-2 TRBD1 TRBV27
CSVERNEKLFF TGCAGCGTTGAGAGGAATGAAAAACTGTTTTTT NA TRBJ1-4 NA TRBV29-1
CATSGRTAPGYNEQFF TGTGCCACCAGTGGGAGGACAGCTCCGGGATACAATGAGCAGTTCTTC NA TRBJ2-1 NA TRBV24-1
CASSFMGGDEQFF TGTGCCAGCAGTTTTATGGGGGGGGATGAGCAGTTCTTC NA TRBJ2-1 TRBD2 TRBV12-3/TRBV12-4
CASSLTSGGTYNEQFF TGTGCCAGCAGTCTTACTAGCGGGGGGACCTACAATGAGCAGTTCTTC NA TRBJ2-1 TRBD2 TRBV9
CASSFLEGSYEQYF TGTGCCAGCAGTTTTTTGGAGGGCTCCTACGAGCAGTACTTC NA TRBJ2-7 NA TRBV27
CASSEGRASGRDEQFF TGTGCCAGCAGTGAAGGAAGGGCTAGCGGGAGAGATGAGCAGTTCTTC NA TRBJ2-1 TRBD2 TRBV2